The subject of this entry is one TCR beta chain. These data belong to a study of T cells in Graves' hyperthyroidism and ophthalmopathy. Looked up from germline, CDR1 is SGHVS and CDR2 is FQNEAQ. There are 14 residues in the CDR3. The trim removed 2 bases at V and 16 bases at J, leaving 6 bases unmatched. Patients showing uncontrolled infection, other autoimmune disease, pregnancy or lactation were ineligible. Using RNA transcripts as the source, TCR beta CDR3 regions were amplified. Initially, a first-round RT-PCR of the TCR CDR3 employed the HTBI primer set. MiXCR was run by TCRdb on the multiplex PCR reads, yielding one entry per CDR3 protein. The sample comprises roughly 160,000 distinct CDR3 sequences, just under 9.5% of which are singletons, and roughly a fifth rests with the top ten.

The TCR comes from a woman aged 18-30 years with Graves' hyperthyroidism that later progressed to Graves' ophthalmopathy. Sequenced input: blood. The genes are TRBV7-8 and TRBJ2-1; 15 bases agree with TRBD2. The CDR3 region has the DNA TGTGCCAGCAGCTTACCCGGACTAGCGGGAGGGGATTTCTTC. This sequence encodes CASSLPGLAGGDFF.